This T cell receptor (beta chain) was observed in a study of blood T cells in healthy people across ages. Study findings and constraints: In long-lived donors, naive CD4+ cell counts and diversity exceeded those of aged donors.

Regarding this clonotype: Its antigen is unknown. Sequence at one end of the junction differs from germline and may be a read error.

The CDR3 spans 13 residues. Germline V gives CDR1 SGHRS, CDR2 YFSETQ. The second PCR ran roughly 6 to 11 cycles with a sample-barcoded 5' primer and J-beta primers. TCRdb ran MiXCR on the 5' RACE reads and lists one entry per CDR3 protein. Altogether about 570,000 distinct CDR3 sequences are present, about 27% being singletons, with the ten largest covering approximately 3.6%. The sample was also linked to a second study, of T cells of mothers and their children.

The V and J genes are TRBV5-1 and TRBJ2-2; D possibly uses TRBD1 or TRBD2 (5 bases each). The material sequenced was blood. The sequence derives from a boy aged 2 to 9 in good health. The CDR3: CASSFQGAGDLFF. For the CDR3, the DNA is TGCGCCAGCAGCTTTCAGGGTGCCGGGGACCTGTTTTTT.